These T cell receptor beta chains were read from a single sample in a study of T cell responses to AZD1222 COVID-19 vaccine. Using immunoSEQ multiplex PCR, the repertoire was profiled, and TCRdb retains in-frame clones only, with some absent. The sample has about 180,000 clones; around 94% are singletons. Sequenced material: peripheral blood, taken 28 days after the second AZD1222 dose. Receptors were obtained from an adult who received the AZD1222 COVID-19 vaccine. Each CDR3 is given with its conserved first and last residue. A D gene is named only where the DNA matches it firmly. Expanded clones are given a class, and other clones once, few, many or no size at all.

j_gene: TRBJ2-3
abundance: -
d_gene: -
v_gene: TRBV30
CDR3nt: TGTGCCTGGTCCGTGGGGGGAGATACGCAGTATTTT
CDR3aa: CAWSVGGDTQYF

j_gene: TRBJ2-3
abundance: -
d_gene: -
v_gene: TRBV5-1
CDR3nt: TGCGCCAGCAGCCCCGGACAGACAGATACGCAGTATTTT
CDR3aa: CASSPGQTDTQYF

j_gene: TRBJ2-2
abundance: -
d_gene: -
v_gene: TRBV7-9
CDR3nt: TGTGCCAGCAGCGTCGACAGTAACACCGGGGAGCTGTTTTTT
CDR3aa: CASSVDSNTGELFF

j_gene: TRBJ2-5
abundance: -
d_gene: TRBD2
v_gene: TRBV10-3
CDR3nt: TGTGCCATCAGTGAAGGAAGCGGGGGGACCCAGTACTTC
CDR3aa: CAISEGSGGTQYF

j_gene: TRBJ2-2
abundance: -
d_gene: TRBD1
v_gene: TRBV11-3
CDR3nt: TGTGCCAGCAGCTCCAGACAGGGGGCATCCGGGGAGCTGTTTTTT
CDR3aa: CASSSRQGASGELFF

j_gene: TRBJ2-7
abundance: once
d_gene: -
v_gene: TRBV6-2/TRBV6-3
CDR3nt: TGTGCCAGCAGTTACAGGGGCTACGAGCAGTACTTC
CDR3aa: CASSYRGYEQYF

j_gene: TRBJ2-3
abundance: -
d_gene: -
v_gene: TRBV19
CDR3nt: TGTGCCAGTAAAAAGGTCTTCACAGATACGCAGTATTTT
CDR3aa: CASKKVFTDTQYF

j_gene: TRBJ2-2
abundance: -
d_gene: -
v_gene: TRBV19
CDR3nt: TGTGCCAGTAACAGGGCTGGGGAGCTGTTTTTT
CDR3aa: CASNRAGELFF

j_gene: TRBJ1-2
abundance: -
d_gene: TRBD1
v_gene: TRBV6-5
CDR3nt: TGTGCCAGCAGTTACGAGGGGGCGAGTGGCTACACCTTC
CDR3aa: CASSYEGASGYTF

j_gene: TRBJ1-1
abundance: -
d_gene: -
v_gene: TRBV5-4
CDR3nt: TGTGCCAGCAGCTCTGGCGGGTCGGCCTCCATGAACACTGAAGCTTTCTTT
CDR3aa: CASSSGGSASMNTEAFF